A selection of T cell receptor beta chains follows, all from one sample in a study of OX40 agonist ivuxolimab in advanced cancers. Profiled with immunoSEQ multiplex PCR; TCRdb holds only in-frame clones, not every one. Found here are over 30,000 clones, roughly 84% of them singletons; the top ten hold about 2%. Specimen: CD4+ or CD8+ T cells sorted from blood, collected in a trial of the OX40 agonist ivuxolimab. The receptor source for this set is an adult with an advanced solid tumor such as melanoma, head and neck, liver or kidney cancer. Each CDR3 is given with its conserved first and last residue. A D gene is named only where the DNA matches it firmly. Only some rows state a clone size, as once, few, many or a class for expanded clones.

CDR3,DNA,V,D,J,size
CASSDRGPYGYTF,TGTGCCAGCAGCGACAGGGGGCCCTATGGCTACACCTTC,TRBV28,TRBD1,TRBJ1-2,few
CASSMGGRNYGYTF,TGTGCCAGTAGTATGGGGGGCAGAAACTATGGCTACACCTTC,TRBV19,NA,TRBJ1-2,NA
CASLPVGDTQYF,TGTGCCAGCCTCCCAGTTGGAGATACGCAGTATTTT,TRBV7-8,NA,TRBJ2-3,NA
CASRPGTDANQPQHF,TGTGCCAGCAGACCCGGGACGGATGCCAATCAGCCCCAGCATTTT,TRBV7-2,NA,TRBJ1-5,NA
CASSIWDRRNTEAFF,TGTGCCAGCAGCATCTGGGACAGGAGGAACACTGAAGCTTTCTTT,TRBV7-2,TRBD1,TRBJ1-1,NA
CASRGTTNYEQYF,TGCGCCAGCAGGGGGACCACTAACTACGAGCAGTACTTC,TRBV10-2,NA,TRBJ2-7,once
CASSMGRVYEQYF,TGTGCCAGTAGTATGGGCAGGGTTTACGAGCAGTACTTC,TRBV19,NA,TRBJ2-7,NA
CASSITGTLGFSQYNEQFF,TGTGCCAGCAGCATAACCGGGACTCTCGGATTCAGCCAATACAATGAGCAGTTCTTC,TRBV7-6,NA,TRBJ2-1,few
CASSLDAAGGYGYTF,TGTGCCAGCAGCTTAGATGCTGCGGGGGGCTATGGCTACACCTTC,TRBV7-2,NA,TRBJ1-2,NA
CAISESGGNEQFF,TGTGCCATCAGTGAGTCAGGGGGCAATGAGCAGTTCTTC,TRBV10-3,NA,TRBJ2-1,few
CASSYSGTGYTF,TGTGCCAGCAGTTACTCGGGGACTGGCTACACCTTC,TRBV6-6,NA,TRBJ1-2,NA
CASRYTDRYGYTF,TGTGCCAGCAGATATACTGACAGATATGGCTACACCTTC,TRBV6-5,NA,TRBJ1-2,NA
CASSPRPRSYEQYF,TGCGCCAGCAGCCCTCGTCCTAGATCCTACGAGCAGTACTTC,TRBV5-1,NA,TRBJ2-7,NA
CASRAAAGGGYEQYF,TGTGCCAGCAGAGCCGCGGCAGGGGGTGGATACGAGCAGTACTTC,TRBV6-5,TRBD1,TRBJ2-7,NA
CADLGLVCLNEQFF,TGTGCCGATCTCGGACTAGTATGTCTCAATGAGCAGTTCTTC,TRBV7-5,NA,TRBJ2-1,NA
CASSKTGNPNNNYGYTF,TGTGCCAGCAGCAAGACGGGGAACCCTAACAATAACTATGGCTACACCTTC,TRBV21-1,NA,TRBJ1-2,NA
CASSLAQGTGGELFF,TGTGCCAGCAGCTTAGCGCAGGGGACGGGCGGGGAGCTGTTTTTT,TRBV7-9,NA,TRBJ2-2,NA
CASSLEGGNSGANVLTF,TGTGCCAGCAGCTTAGAGGGGGGAAACTCTGGGGCCAACGTCCTGACTTTC,TRBV7-6,NA,TRBJ2-6,NA
CASSRGAGGFLEQFF,TGTGCCAGCAGCAGAGGAGCGGGGGGGTTCTTGGAGCAGTTCTTC,TRBV11-2,TRBD2,TRBJ2-1,NA
CASSSQGDGPYEQYF,TGTGCCAGCAGTTCTCAGGGGGACGGCCCCTACGAGCAGTACTTC,TRBV6-5,TRBD1,TRBJ2-7,NA
CASSLDLLGPGTDTQYF,TGCGCCAGCAGCTTGGACCTTTTGGGTCCCGGCACAGATACGCAGTATTTT,TRBV5-1,NA,TRBJ2-3,NA
CASSRGEDAKNIQYF,TGCGCCAGCAGCCGAGGGGAGGACGCCAAAAACATTCAGTACTTC,TRBV4-1,NA,TRBJ2-4,NA
CSVTRTGSSYEQYF,TGCAGCGTAACTAGGACAGGGAGCTCCTACGAGCAGTACTTC,TRBV29-1,TRBD1,TRBJ2-7,NA
CASRSGASGRVGETQYF,TGTGCCAGCAGGTCAGGAGCTAGCGGGAGAGTGGGGGAGACCCAGTACTTC,TRBV28,TRBD2,TRBJ2-5,NA
CASSRRGETQYF,TGTGCCAGCTCACGAAGGGGTGAGACCCAGTACTTC,TRBV18,NA,TRBJ2-5,NA
CASALVGGGNQPQHF,TGTGCCAGCGCGCTGGTTGGGGGAGGCAATCAGCCCCAGCATTTT,TRBV2,NA,TRBJ1-5,NA
CATSRDQPWAQHF,TGTGCCACCAGCAGAGACCAACCCTGGGCCCAGCATTTT,TRBV15,NA,TRBJ1-5,NA
CASSSYSGTAGYEQYF,TGCGCCAGCAGCTCCTACTCCGGGACAGCAGGCTACGAGCAGTACTTC,TRBV5-1,TRBD1,TRBJ2-7,NA
CASSSVGEKLFF,TGTGCCAGCAGTTCAGTAGGGGAAAAACTGTTTTTT,TRBV6-5,NA,TRBJ1-4,NA
CASRSGDTGELFF,TGTGCCAGCAGATCAGGGGACACCGGGGAGCTGTTTTTT,TRBV13,NA,TRBJ2-2,NA
CASSPLRTGGHMNTEAFF,TGTGCCAGCTCACCTCTTCGGACAGGGGGTCACATGAACACTGAAGCTTTCTTT,TRBV18,TRBD1,TRBJ1-1,NA
CASIPANQGIQYF,TGTGCCAGCATACCGGCAAATCAGGGGATTCAGTACTTC,TRBV11-2,NA,TRBJ2-5,NA
CASRYYTEAFF,TGTGCCAGCAGGTACTACACTGAAGCTTTCTTT,TRBV6-1,NA,TRBJ1-1,NA
CASSPSRGVATDTQYF,TGTGCCAGCAGCCCCAGTCGGGGGGTGGCCACAGATACGCAGTATTTT,TRBV25-1,TRBD2,TRBJ2-3,few
CASSFEGAQETQYF,TGTGCCAGCAGCTTTGAAGGGGCCCAAGAGACCCAGTACTTC,TRBV7-9,NA,TRBJ2-5,NA
CASNYRQGNQPQHF,TGTGCCAGCAACTATCGACAGGGAAATCAGCCCCAGCATTTT,TRBV28,TRBD1,TRBJ1-5,NA
CARQHPAKNIQYF,TGTGCTAGGCAACATCCAGCCAAAAACATTCAGTACTTC,TRBV28,NA,TRBJ2-4,NA
CASSLAKTGGLEKLFF,TGTGCCAGCTCACTCGCAAAGACAGGGGGCCTTGAAAAACTGTTTTTT,TRBV18,TRBD1,TRBJ1-4,NA
CASSSDRVFGYTF,TGTGCCAGCAGCTCCGACAGGGTATTTGGCTACACCTTC,TRBV7-2,TRBD1,TRBJ1-2,NA
CASGRTYSGANVLTF,TGTGCCAGCGGCCGGACGTACTCTGGGGCCAACGTCCTGACTTTC,TRBV5-4,NA,TRBJ2-6,NA
CASSFGTGEQPQHF,TGCGCCAGCAGCTTTGGGACAGGGGAGCAGCCCCAGCATTTT,TRBV5-1,TRBD1,TRBJ1-5,few
CASRTDATNEKLFF,TGCGCCAGCAGGACGGATGCAACTAATGAAAAACTGTTTTTT,TRBV5-1,NA,TRBJ1-4,NA
CSARTGAEAFF,TGCAGTGCTAGGACAGGAGCTGAAGCTTTCTTT,TRBV20-1,NA,TRBJ1-1,NA
CASSPIPPPLYGYTF,TGTGCCAGCAGTCCCATACCCCCCCCTCTTTATGGCTACACCTTC,TRBV27,NA,TRBJ1-2,NA
CASSSSRGNEQFF,TGTGCCAGCAGCTCGAGTCGGGGTAATGAGCAGTTCTTC,TRBV7-7,NA,TRBJ2-1,NA
CASSPGPSGANVLTF,TGCGCCAGCTCCCCAGGCCCATCTGGGGCCAACGTCCTGACTTTC,TRBV5-1,NA,TRBJ2-6,NA
CASRRHSQGTGTFYNEQFF,TGCGCCAGCAGGCGCCACAGTCAGGGTACAGGGACCTTTTACAATGAGCAGTTCTTC,TRBV4-1,NA,TRBJ2-1,few
CASSPAQGGELFF,TGTGCCAGCAGCCCCGCCCAGGGCGGGGAGCTGTTTTTT,TRBV5-6,NA,TRBJ2-2,NA
CAWSEQISNQPQHF,TGTGCCTGGAGTGAACAAATTAGCAATCAGCCCCAGCATTTT,TRBV30,NA,TRBJ1-5,few
CASSVERTGELLF,TGCGCCAGCAGCGTGGAGAGGACCGGGGAGCTGCTTTTT,TRBV5-1,NA,TRBJ2-2,NA